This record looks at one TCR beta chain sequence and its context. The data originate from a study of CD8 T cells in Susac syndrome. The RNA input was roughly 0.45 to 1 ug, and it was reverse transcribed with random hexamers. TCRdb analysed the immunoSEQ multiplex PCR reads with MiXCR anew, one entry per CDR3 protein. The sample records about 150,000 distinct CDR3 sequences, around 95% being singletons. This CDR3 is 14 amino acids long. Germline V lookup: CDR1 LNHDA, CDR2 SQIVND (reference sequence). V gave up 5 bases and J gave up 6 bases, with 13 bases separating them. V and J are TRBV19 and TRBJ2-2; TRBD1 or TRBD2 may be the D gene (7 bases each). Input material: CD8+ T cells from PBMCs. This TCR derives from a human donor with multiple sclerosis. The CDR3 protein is CASSPGGGAGELFF. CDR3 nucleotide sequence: TGTGCCAGTAGTCCAGGGGGGGGAGCCGGGGAGCTGTTTTTT.